These 13 T cell receptor beta chains were sequenced from one sample in a study of blood T cells in healthy people across ages. A second PCR of about 6 to 11 cycles used a sample-barcoded 5' primer and a J-beta primer mix. TCRdb called the 5' RACE reads again in MiXCR, with one record for every CDR3 protein. The sample shows over a million distinct CDR3 sequences, 35% to 45% of them seen only once. The source material was blood. The receptors stem from a young woman in good health.

The chain combines TRBV6-2 or TRBV6-3 with TRBJ2-1; 7 bases are shared with TRBD2. There are 18 residues in the CDR3. The trim removed 0 bases at V and 0 bases at J, leaving 8 bases unmatched. The germline V gene has CDR1 MNHEY and CDR2 SVGEGT. Here the CDR3 DNA reads TGTGCCAGCAGTTACTCATGGCGGCGGGGGAGCTCCTACAATGAGCAGTTCTTC. This codes for CASSYSWRRGSSYNEQFF.

This chain uses TRBV7-2 with TRBJ1-1, with D tentatively TRBD1 (5 bases). CDR3 size: 14 residues. V lost 5 bases and J 1 base, leaving 11 bases between the germline ends. In germline, CDR1 is SGHTA, CDR2 FQGNSA. This CDR3 is CASSVGQWNTEAFF. DNA for the CDR3: TGTGCCAGCAGCGTAGGACAATGGAACACTGAAGCTTTCTTT.

This clonotype was picked up a small number of times. V gene TRBV20-1 combines with J gene TRBJ1-2; D gene ambiguous. CDR1 is DFQATT, CDR2 SNEGSKA, per germline (reference sequence). The CDR3 is 13 residues long. The V end was cut by 1 base, the J end by 5 bases, with 11 bases between. The CDR3 spells CSARGLGLYGYTF. The CDR3 nucleotides are TGCAGTGCTAGAGGTCTGGGTCTATATGGCTACACCTTC.

This chain uses TRBV29-1 with TRBJ1-4; 9 bases fit TRBD1. The CDR3 has 14 amino acids. The germline V gene encodes CDR1 SQVTM and CDR2 ANQGSEA. With V trimmed by 2 bases and J by 10 bases, 8 bases remained unmatched. Here the CDR3 reads CSVELGQGFGKLFF. CDR3 nucleotides: TGCAGCGTTGAATTAGGACAGGGGTTCGGAAAACTGTTTTTT.

The V and J genes are TRBV4-3 and TRBJ1-2; 7 nucleotides align to TRBD1. The CDR3 loop spans 15 amino acids. The ends lost 2 bases at V and 2 bases at J; junction bases unmatched: 5. Germline V gene data show CDR1 as LGHNA and CDR2 as YSLEER. The CDR3 here is CASSQLGTENYGYTF. In nucleotides, the CDR3 is TGCGCCAGCAGCCAACTCGGGACAGAGAACTATGGCTACACCTTC.

The chain joins TRBV12-3 or TRBV12-4 to TRBJ2-1, with unresolved D. V dropped 3 bases and J dropped 9 bases, with 9 bases sitting between them. CDR3 length: 12 amino acids. The CDR3 coding sequence is TGTGCCAGCAGTTTTGGGCAGTTTGAGCAGTTCTTC. Protein product: CASSFGQFEQFF.

J is TRBJ1-1 and V is TRBV10-3, with TRBD1 matching 7 bases. Unmatched junction bases numbered 5, after V lost 6 bases and J lost 1 base. The germline CDR1 and CDR2 sequences are ENHRY and SYGVKD. This CDR3 has 14 residues. The CDR3 sequence is CAISADRRNTEAFF. The CDR3 DNA reads as TGTGCCATCAGCGCGGACAGGCGGAACACTGAAGCTTTCTTT.

DNA for the CDR3: TGTGCCAGCAGCCCCGGGGACAGGGATTACAATGAGCAGTTCTTC. It encodes CASSPGDRDYNEQFF. J is TRBJ2-1 and V is TRBV11-2, with 9 bases lining up with TRBD1. The CDR3 runs to 15 residues. Germline V gives CDR1 SGHAT, CDR2 FQNNGV. V lost 5 bases to trimming and J lost 4 bases; unmatched junction nucleotides: 6.

A note on this clonotype: One end of the junction does not line up with germline, which may come from a read error. The CDR3 sequence: CTTSDSTGSSYNEQYF. The CDR3, as DNA: TGTACCACCAGTGATTCAACCGGGAGCTCCTACAATGAGCAGTACTTC. The chain has TRBV24-1 and TRBJ2-1, with D perhaps TRBD2 (6 bases). The better agreement between TRBJ2-7 and the DNA end casts doubt on the J call. Germline V CDR1 and CDR2: KGHDR, SFDVKD. This CDR3 region has 16 residues.

V and J are TRBV7-9 and TRBJ1-1; 8 bases match TRBD1. This CDR3 region has 13 residues. Trimming cost V 7 bases and J 6 bases; bases outside gene matches: 7. CDR1 and CDR2 from the germline V gene are SEHNR and FQNEAQ (reference sequence). CDR3 nucleotides: TGTGCCAGCAAGGGACAGGTAACGGCTGAAGCTTTCTTT. Amino acid sequence: CASKGQVTAEAFF.

The chain is built from TRBV18 and TRBJ1-5, with 10 nucleotides matching TRBD1. The CDR3 loop spans 18 amino acids. Germline CDR1 KGHSH, CDR2 LQKENI. V gave up 0 bases and J gave up 7 bases; unmatched junction bases: 12. The CDR3 nucleotides read TGTGCCAGCTCACCACCAGATGGGACAGGGGTCAGTGGCCAGCCCCAGCATTTT. Amino acid sequence: CASSPPDGTGVSGQPQHF.

The chain is built from TRBV7-2 and TRBJ2-1; D is uncertain. The CDR3 covers 15 residues. CDR1 is SGHTA and CDR2 is FQGNSA in the germline V gene. Between the trimmed V and J ends, which lost 5 bases and 7 bases, there was a span of 18 bases. DNA of the CDR3: TGTGCCAGCAGCCAACCTGCCCTTGGAACAAATGAGCAGTTCTTC. Protein sequence: CASSQPALGTNEQFF.

This clonotype was seen only a few times. The chain is built from TRBV12-3 or TRBV12-4 and TRBJ2-3; D tentatively reads TRBD1 or TRBD2 (6 bases each). The V end was cut by 1 base, the J end by 5 bases, with 13 bases between. This CDR3 spans 15 amino acids. The CDR3 here is CASSLEGGRRDTQYF. The CDR3 DNA is TGTGCCAGCAGTTTAGAAGGGGGGCGTAGAGATACGCAGTATTTT.